The rows below give T cell receptor beta chains drawn from one sample of a study of T cell repertoires in cytomegalovirus infection. These TCRs are of unknown antigen specificity. Using its own MiXCR run on the reads, TCRdb lists one record per CDR3 protein. Among 450,000 to 550,000 distinct CDR3 sequences listed, 42% were seen once. The source material was cultured PBMCs, sampled from culture after CMV antigen stimulation. The receptors originated from a human donor in good health (CMV status not recorded). Some clones in this sample may be carry-over from other donors' samples. Each CDR3 is given with its conserved first and last residue. The D gene is left open where the match is weak. Clone size is stated in some rows and not others, as once, few, many or a class when expanded.

d_gene: TRBD1; v_gene: TRBV4-3; len: 14; j_gene: TRBJ2-3; abundance: .; CDR3nt: TGCGCCAGCAGCCAGGTGACAGGGACGGATACGCAGTATTTT; CDR3aa: CASSQVTGTDTQYF
d_gene: .; v_gene: TRBV6-1; len: 16; j_gene: TRBJ2-6; abundance: few; CDR3nt: TGTGCCAGCAGCGGGACCCAGGGTCCTGGGGCCAACGTCCTGACTTTC; CDR3aa: CASSGTQGPGANVLTF
d_gene: .; v_gene: TRBV12-3/TRBV12-4; len: 15; j_gene: TRBJ1-4; abundance: .; CDR3nt: TGTGCCAGCACCACCGGGAGTCCAACTAATGAAAAACTGTTTTTT; CDR3aa: CASTTGSPTNEKLFF
d_gene: TRBD1; v_gene: TRBV2; len: 14; j_gene: TRBJ1-1; abundance: .; CDR3nt: TGTGCCAGCAGCCGGACAGGGCCGAACACTGAAGCTTTCTTT; CDR3aa: CASSRTGPNTEAFF
d_gene: TRBD1; v_gene: TRBV6-2/TRBV6-3; len: 17; j_gene: TRBJ2-1; abundance: .; CDR3nt: TGTGCCAGCAGTTACACAGGGACAGGGGGCGTTTACAATGAGCAGTTCTTC; CDR3aa: CASSYTGTGGVYNEQFF
d_gene: .; v_gene: TRBV6-5; len: 14; j_gene: TRBJ2-3; abundance: few; CDR3nt: TGTGCCAGCAGTTACTATGGGGGCGCAGATACGCAGTATTTT; CDR3aa: CASSYYGGADTQYF
d_gene: .; v_gene: TRBV11-2; len: 16; j_gene: TRBJ2-3; abundance: .; CDR3nt: TGTGCCAGCAGCTTACGGAGGGGGGTTAGCCCGGATACGCAGTATTTT; CDR3aa: CASSLRRGVSPDTQYF
d_gene: .; v_gene: TRBV7-2; len: 15; j_gene: TRBJ2-3; abundance: .; CDR3nt: TGTGCCAGCAGCTTATTTGCGGGCCGTACAGATACGCAGTATTTT; CDR3aa: CASSLFAGRTDTQYF
d_gene: .; v_gene: TRBV20-1; len: 14; j_gene: TRBJ1-1; abundance: .; CDR3nt: TGCAGTGCTAGGTCGGTCGGAATGAACACTGAAGCTTTCTTT; CDR3aa: CSARSVGMNTEAFF
d_gene: .; v_gene: TRBV20-1; len: 14; j_gene: TRBJ1-1; abundance: .; CDR3nt: TGCAGTGCCCTACCCCCGGGGGGAAGGACTGAAGCTTTCTTT; CDR3aa: CSALPPGGRTEAFF
d_gene: .; v_gene: TRBV6-5; len: 15; j_gene: TRBJ2-4; abundance: .; CDR3nt: TGTGCCAGCAGCAGGATGGGGCTAGCCAAAAACATTCAGTACTTC; CDR3aa: CASSRMGLAKNIQYF
d_gene: .; v_gene: TRBV7-6; len: 13; j_gene: TRBJ1-2; abundance: few; CDR3nt: TGTGCCAGCAGCCCTGGGGCCCGCGGAGGCTACACCTTC; CDR3aa: CASSPGARGGYTF
d_gene: TRBD1; v_gene: TRBV6-1; len: 16; j_gene: TRBJ2-2; abundance: .; CDR3nt: TGTGCCAGCATCCCCCGGACAGGGGGAAACACCGGGGAGCTGTTTTTT; CDR3aa: CASIPRTGGNTGELFF
d_gene: TRBD1; v_gene: TRBV7-4; len: 14; j_gene: TRBJ2-2; abundance: .; CDR3nt: TGTGCCAGCAGCGAAAACAGGGGGACCGGGGAGCTGTTTTTT; CDR3aa: CASSENRGTGELFF
d_gene: .; v_gene: TRBV7-9; len: 14; j_gene: TRBJ1-2; abundance: .; CDR3nt: TGTGCCAGCAGCTTAGTGGTGTCAGGGGATGGCTACACCTTC; CDR3aa: CASSLVVSGDGYTF
d_gene: TRBD1; v_gene: TRBV7-8; len: 14; j_gene: TRBJ2-7; abundance: few; CDR3nt: TGTGCCAGCAGCTTACCGGGACAGCCATACGAGCAGTACTTC; CDR3aa: CASSLPGQPYEQYF
d_gene: TRBD2; v_gene: TRBV4-3; len: 16; j_gene: TRBJ2-1; abundance: few; CDR3nt: TGCGCCAGCAGCCAGGGTACGGCTAGCGGGCGGCGTGAGCAGTTCTTC; CDR3aa: CASSQGTASGRREQFF
d_gene: TRBD1; v_gene: TRBV7-2; len: 15; j_gene: TRBJ1-4; abundance: .; CDR3nt: TGTGCCAGCAGGGCCCCGGGACAGGGCAGTGGAAAACTGTTTTTT; CDR3aa: CASRAPGQGSGKLFF
d_gene: .; v_gene: TRBV7-2; len: 15; j_gene: TRBJ1-1; abundance: few; CDR3nt: TGTGCCAGCAGCTTAGGATGGGCGGGAAACACTGAAGCTTTCTTT; CDR3aa: CASSLGWAGNTEAFF
d_gene: TRBD1; v_gene: TRBV4-3; len: 17; j_gene: TRBJ1-4; abundance: .; CDR3nt: TGCGCCAGCAGCCAACAATTTTTGGGACAGGGGTTTGAAAAACTGTTTTTT; CDR3aa: CASSQQFLGQGFEKLFF
d_gene: .; v_gene: TRBV7-8; len: 11; j_gene: TRBJ2-7; abundance: few; CDR3nt: TGTGCCAGCAGCTTAGTACACGAGCAGTACTTC; CDR3aa: CASSLVHEQYF
d_gene: TRBD2; v_gene: TRBV6-5; len: 15; j_gene: TRBJ2-3; abundance: .; CDR3nt: TGTGCCAGCAGTTACATGGCGGGAGTCCCAGATACGCAGTATTTT; CDR3aa: CASSYMAGVPDTQYF
d_gene: TRBD1; v_gene: TRBV7-6; len: 16; j_gene: TRBJ1-5; abundance: few; CDR3nt: TGTGCCAGCAGCTTAGGTATAGGGACAGGCAATCAGCCCCAGCATTTT; CDR3aa: CASSLGIGTGNQPQHF
d_gene: TRBD2; v_gene: TRBV7-6; len: 19; j_gene: TRBJ2-1; abundance: few; CDR3nt: TGTGCCAGCAGCTTAGCGGCTAGCGGGACCCTATCCTCCTACAATGAGCAGTTCTTC; CDR3aa: CASSLAASGTLSSYNEQFF
d_gene: TRBD2; v_gene: TRBV27; len: 16; j_gene: TRBJ2-3; abundance: .; CDR3nt: TGTGCCAGCAGTTTAACGTCGGTAGCGGGAGGAGATACGCAGTATTTT; CDR3aa: CASSLTSVAGGDTQYF
d_gene: TRBD2; v_gene: TRBV7-2; len: 15; j_gene: TRBJ2-1; abundance: many; CDR3nt: TGTGCCAGCAGCGAGCGACTAGCGTTGGTCGATGAGCAGTTCTTC; CDR3aa: CASSERLALVDEQFF